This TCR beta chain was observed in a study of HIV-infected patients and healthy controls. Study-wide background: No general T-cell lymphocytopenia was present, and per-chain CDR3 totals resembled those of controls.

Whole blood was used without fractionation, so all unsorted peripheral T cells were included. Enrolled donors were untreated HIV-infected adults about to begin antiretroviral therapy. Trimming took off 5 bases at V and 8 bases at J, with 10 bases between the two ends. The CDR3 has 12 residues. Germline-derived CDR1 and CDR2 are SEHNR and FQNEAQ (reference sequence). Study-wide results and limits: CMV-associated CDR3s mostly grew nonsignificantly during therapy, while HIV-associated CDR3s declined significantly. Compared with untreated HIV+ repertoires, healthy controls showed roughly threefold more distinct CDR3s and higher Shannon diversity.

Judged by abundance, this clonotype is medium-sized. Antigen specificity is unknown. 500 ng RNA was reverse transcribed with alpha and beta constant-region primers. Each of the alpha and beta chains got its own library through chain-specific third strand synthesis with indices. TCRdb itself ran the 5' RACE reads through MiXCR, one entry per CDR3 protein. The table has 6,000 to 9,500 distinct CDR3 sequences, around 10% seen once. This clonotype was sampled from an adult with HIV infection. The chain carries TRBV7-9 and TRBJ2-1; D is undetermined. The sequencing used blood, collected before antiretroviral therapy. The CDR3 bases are TGTGCCAGCAGCGACGGCTTTGATGAGCAGTTCTTC. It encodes CASSDGFDEQFF.